This entry lists 31 T cell receptor beta chains sequenced from one sample in a study of blood T cell repertoires in COVID-19. The assay was immunoSEQ multiplex PCR, and TCRdb's table has in-frame clones only and misses some. The sample contains tens of thousands of clones, 84% of which appear only once. Sequences were obtained from peripheral blood. The receptors were gathered from a man in his forties or fifties with acute or convalescent COVID-19.

This clone was detected only once. The chain uses TRBV4-1 and TRBJ1-1, with unresolved D. V dropped 2 bases and J dropped 5 bases, with 6 bases sitting between them. In germline, CDR1 is MGHRA, CDR2 YSYEKL. The CDR3 covers 12 residues. The CDR3 sequence is CASSQLNTEAFF. The CDR3 DNA sequence: TGCGCCAGCAGCCAATTAAATACTGAAGCTTTCTTT.

The chain couples TRBV2 to TRBJ2-7, with a weak D call TRBD2 (5 bases). The length of the CDR3 is 13 residues. V was trimmed by 7 bases and J by 3 bases, leaving 13 bases between them. The germline CDR1 and CDR2 sequences are SNHLY and FYNNEI. CDR3 amino acids: CASILGNFYEQYF. In nucleotides, the CDR3 is TGTGCCAGCATACTAGGGAATTTCTACGAGCAGTACTTC.

V gene TRBV9 combines with J gene TRBJ2-1; possibly TRBD2 for D (6 bases). Germline CDR1 reads SGDLS; CDR2 reads YYNGEE. This CDR3 spans 14 amino acids. Trimming shortened V by 3 bases and J by 2 bases, and 9 bases separated the two germline ends. In DNA form, the CDR3 reads TGTGCCAGCAGCGCGGGGGAACCCTACAATGAGCAGTTCTTC. This codes for CASSAGEPYNEQFF.

The rearrangement joins TRBV3-1 (or the pseudogene TRBV3-2) to TRBJ1-4, with a possible D match to TRBD1 (5 bases). V lost 2 bases to trimming and J lost 2 bases, with 15 bases between them. CDR3 length equals 17 residues. CDR1 is LGHDT and CDR2 is YNNKEL in the germline V gene (reference sequence). The DNA of the CDR3 is TGTGCCAGCAGCCAATACAGGACGGGGAGGACTAATGAAAAACTGTTTTTT. Protein: CASSQYRTGRTNEKLFF.

This clone was detected once. V is TRBV5-4 and J is TRBJ2-2; TRBD2 matches at 11 bases. The CDR3 length is 18 residues. Germline V CDR1 and CDR2: SGHNT, YYREEE (reference sequence). Trimming at V came to 4 bases and at J to 4 bases, leaving 12 bases not matched to a gene. The CDR3 nucleotides read TGTGCCAGCAGCCTACTAGCGGGAGTGGAATCCGGCACCGGGGAGCTGTTTTTT. Encoded protein: CASSLLAGVESGTGELFF.

This clone was observed once. The chain employs TRBV2 and TRBJ2-2, with 16 bases identical to TRBD2. CDR1 is SNHLY and CDR2 is FYNNEI in the germline V gene. After removal of 8 bases from V and 4 bases from J, the junction contained 4 bases not matched to a gene. There are 16 residues in the CDR3. Written as DNA, the CDR3 is TGTGCCAGCTCCGGGACTAGCGGGAGGGCCACCGGGGAGCTGTTTTTT. Its protein product is CASSGTSGRATGELFF.

V usage is TRBV19 and J usage is TRBJ2-2; TRBD1 is a possible D gene (5 bases). The germline V gene encodes CDR1 LNHDA and CDR2 SQIVND (reference sequence). The CDR3 has 15 residues. V dropped 5 bases and J dropped 3 bases, with 13 bases sitting between them. CDR3 region: CASSEGDWDTGELFF. The CDR3, as DNA: TGTGCCAGTAGTGAAGGGGATTGGGACACCGGGGAGCTGTTTTTT.

The chain uses TRBV7-8 and TRBJ2-7; tentative D call: TRBD1 (6 bases). The CDR3 is 14 amino acids. CDR1 SGHVS and CDR2 FQNEAQ come from the germline V gene. V was trimmed by 5 bases and J by 2 bases, leaving 13 bases between them. The CDR3 bases are TGTGCCAGCAGCCCTTCCGGGACACCCTACGAGCAGTACTTC. Translation gives CASSPSGTPYEQYF.

This clone was counted between two and nine times. The chain has TRBV5-1 and TRBJ1-6; TRBD1 agrees at 7 bases. CDR1 and CDR2 from the germline V gene are SGHRS and YFSETQ. J was trimmed by 5 bases and V by 4 bases; bases with no gene match: 3. CDR3 length equals 14 residues. The CDR3 nucleotides read TGCGCCAGCAGCAGGGACAGCGATAATTCACCCCTCCACTTT. This translates into CASSRDSDNSPLHF.

This sequence joins TRBV27 and TRBJ2-5, with 7 bases identical to TRBD2. V shed 2 bases, J shed 3 bases, and the junction held 6 bases outside the gene matches. Germline V gives CDR1 MNHEY, CDR2 SMNVEV (reference sequence). The CDR3 is made up of 15 amino acids. The CDR3 DNA is TGTGCCAGCAGTTTAGGTACGGGAGGAAAAGAGACCCAGTACTTC. Amino acid sequence: CASSLGTGGKETQYF.

V gene TRBV28 combines with J gene TRBJ2-5; 7 nucleotides align to TRBD1. This CDR3 region has 15 residues. V was pared by 5 bases and J by 1 base, with 7 bases of the junction left unmatched. Germline V gene data show CDR1 as MDHEN and CDR2 as SYDVKM. CDR3 coding DNA: TGTGCCAGCAGTCTCCCTCGGGACAGCCAAGAGACCCAGTACTTC. Translated, it gives CASSLPRDSQETQYF.

The chain recombines TRBV19 with TRBJ1-1; TRBD1 might be the D (5 bases). This CDR3 comprises 15 residues. V was cut by 4 bases and J by 5 bases, with 17 bases left in between. Germline CDR1 LNHDA, CDR2 SQIVND (reference sequence). In DNA form, the CDR3 reads TGTGCCAGTAGTACGTCAGGGAGGGGTAGGACTGAAGCTTTCTTT. Protein sequence: CASSTSGRGRTEAFF. Drawing the rest from reference TRBV19 and TRBJ1-1, the complete variable domain is DGGITQSPKYLFRKEGQNVTLSCEQNLNHDAMYWYRQDPGQGLRLIYYSQIVNDFQKGDIAEGYSVSREKKESFPLTVTSAQKNPTAFYLCASSTSGRGRTEAFFGQGTRLTVV.

The rearrangement uses TRBV28 and TRBJ2-7; 7 bases agree with TRBD1. In germline, CDR1 is MDHEN, CDR2 SYDVKM. V was clipped by 5 bases and J by 6 bases; unmatched bases: 7. The CDR3 runs 13 residues. This CDR3 reads CASSPSTGPEQYF. The CDR3 region has the DNA TGTGCCAGCAGTCCCTCGACAGGGCCCGAGCAGTACTTC.

This chain joins TRBV27 and TRBJ1-5; D ambiguous. Germline CDR1 and CDR2: MNHEY and SMNVEV (reference sequence). Trimming took off 2 bases at V and 6 bases at J, with 11 bases between the two ends. The CDR3 covers 14 residues. This chain's CDR3 is CASSLGGPSQPQHF. CDR3 DNA sequence: TGTGCCAGCAGTTTAGGAGGACCGAGTCAGCCCCAGCATTTT.

This chain joins TRBV4-1 and TRBJ2-7, with unresolved D. The CDR3 is made up of 13 amino acids. The germline V gene has CDR1 MGHRA and CDR2 YSYEKL. Trimming pared 1 base from V and 1 base from J, leaving 5 bases between. The CDR3 nucleotides are TGCGCCAGCAGCCAAGGGCCGTCCTACGAGCAGTACTTC. Residues: CASSQGPSYEQYF.

The CDR3 region is CASSLKTSGSNTGELFF. The CDR3 DNA is TGTGCCAGCAGCTTAAAGACTAGCGGGTCGAACACCGGGGAGCTGTTTTTT. The V call is TRBV7-3, the J call TRBJ2-2, with 10 nucleotides matching TRBD2. The CDR3 is made up of 17 amino acids. CDR1 and CDR2 from the germline V gene are SGHTA and FQGTGA. J was trimmed by 0 bases and V by 1 base; bases with no gene match: 2.

This clone was counted between two and nine times. As DNA, the CDR3 is TGTGCCAGCAGCCCCGGGACAGGGGGCTACGAGCAGTACTTC. The encoded protein is CASSPGTGGYEQYF. The V gene is TRBV5-4, the J gene TRBJ2-7, with 11 bases fitting TRBD1. The junction had 3 bases not matched to a gene; V was cut back by 4 bases and J by 3 bases. Germline V gives CDR1 SGHNT, CDR2 YYREEE (reference sequence). The CDR3 spans 14 residues.

The chain joins TRBV27 to TRBJ1-2; possibly TRBD1 for D (5 bases). V dropped 5 bases and J dropped 4 bases, with 23 bases sitting between them. The CDR3 loop spans 17 amino acids. Per germline, CDR1 MNHEY and CDR2 SMNVEV (reference sequence). In nucleotides, the CDR3 is TGTGCCAGCAGTGCGATTCGTTCGAGACAGAGCTTCTATGGCTACACCTTC. As protein: CASSAIRSRQSFYGYTF.

This chain joins TRBV7-3 and TRBJ1-1; D is unresolved. CDR3 length: 14 amino acids. CDR1 and CDR2 (germline): SGHTA, FQGTGA. V dropped 2 bases and J dropped 5 bases, with 12 bases sitting between them. CDR3 nucleotide sequence: TGTGCCAGCAGCTTACAGACAAGAGGGACTGAAGCTTTCTTT. This encodes CASSLQTRGTEAFF.

V is TRBV19 and J is TRBJ2-7, with a weak D call TRBD2 (5 bases). Germline V gene lookup returns CDR1 LNHDA and CDR2 SQIVND (reference sequence). Trimming pared 3 bases from V and 6 bases from J, leaving 12 bases between. This CDR3 is built from 13 residues. Here the CDR3 DNA reads TGTGCCAGTAGTATTGGAGATCGGGGCGAGCAGTACTTC. Translation: CASSIGDRGEQYF.

The chain is built from TRBV4-1 and TRBJ1-2; 9 nucleotides match TRBD1. V shed 0 bases and J 5 bases; nucleotides not matched to a gene: 4. The CDR3 is 15 residues long. Germline lookup yields CDR1 MGHRA and CDR2 YSYEKL. DNA for the CDR3: TGCGCCAGCAGCCAAGAAGGACAGGGGAGGTATGGCTACACCTTC. This encodes CASSQEGQGRYGYTF.

The rearrangement links TRBV4-1 to TRBJ2-7; D is perhaps TRBD2 (6 bases). Per germline, CDR1 MGHRA and CDR2 YSYEKL. Between the trimmed V and J ends, which lost 4 bases and 2 bases, there was a span of 18 bases. The CDR3 totals 16 residues. In nucleotides, the CDR3 is TGCGCCAGCAGCCCCGCTGGGGTAGCGGTGACCTACGAGCAGTACTTC. It yields the protein CASSPAGVAVTYEQYF.

V usage is TRBV2 and J usage is TRBJ1-6; possible D gene TRBD1, 6 bases. Trimming removed 1 base at V and 9 bases at J, with 7 bases between. Germline V gives CDR1 SNHLY, CDR2 FYNNEI. The CDR3 has 13 residues. CDR3 sequence reads: CASSEEQGSPLHF. The CDR3 bases are TGTGCCAGCAGTGAAGAACAGGGTTCACCCCTCCACTTT.

The chain is built from TRBV28 and TRBJ1-2; perhaps TRBD1 as D (6 bases). The V and J ends lost 8 bases and 5 bases respectively, with 21 bases between them. Per the germline V gene, CDR1 is MDHEN and CDR2 is SYDVKM. The CDR3 spans 15 residues. The CDR3 DNA sequence: TGTGCCAGCTACCTGACAGGCCCTCCCGGGTATGGCTACACCTTC. Its protein is CASYLTGPPGYGYTF.

The chain joins TRBV30 to TRBJ1-4, with a possible D match to TRBD1 (5 bases). Germline CDR1 GTSNPN, CDR2 SVGIG (reference sequence). The length of the CDR3 is 14 residues. V lost 3 bases, J lost 7 bases, and 15 bases lay in between. The CDR3 sequence is CAWSISDNGEKLFF. The DNA of the CDR3 is TGTGCCTGGAGCATATCGGACAATGGTGAAAAACTGTTTTTT.

V is TRBV6-1 and J is TRBJ2-3, with a weak D call TRBD1 (5 bases). CDR3 length equals 15 residues. V was trimmed by 2 bases and J by 10 bases, leaving 19 bases between them. The V gene's germline CDR1 is MNHNS and CDR2 SASEGT. For the CDR3, the DNA is TGTGCCAGCAGTGAAACAATCAGGGCCCCCAATTCGCAGTATTTT. Translated, it gives CASSETIRAPNSQYF.

This clone was recorded a few times. V gene TRBV9 combines with J gene TRBJ1-1; 9 positions match TRBD1. Germline V gene sequence: CDR1 SGDLS, CDR2 YYNGEE. The CDR3 is 17 amino acids. V gave up 0 bases and J gave up 3 bases; unmatched junction bases: 9. DNA of the CDR3: TGTGCCAGCAGCGTAGGGAGAGTGGGACAGGGCTACACTGAAGCTTTCTTT. It is translated as CASSVGRVGQGYTEAFF.

The rearrangement joins TRBV9 to TRBJ1-4; a weak D match, TRBD1 (6 bases). Germline V gives CDR1 SGDLS, CDR2 YYNGEE. The V end was cut by 4 bases, the J end by 0 bases, with 10 bases between. CDR3 length equals 15 residues. CDR3 residues: CASSPWTATNEKLFF. The CDR3 bases are TGTGCCAGCAGCCCTTGGACAGCAACTAATGAAAAACTGTTTTTT.

This clone was counted between two and nine times. J is TRBJ1-5 and V is TRBV21-1; TRBD1, as called in the table, went unchecked against the DNA. TRBV21-1 is reported as a pseudogene. This CDR3 has 20 residues. CDR3: CASSKVLNDRIEIGNQPQHF. As DNA, the CDR3 is TGTGCCAGCAGCAAAGTTTTGAACGACAGGATCGAAATAGGCAATCAGCCCCAGCATTTT.

The rearrangement joins TRBV18 to TRBJ1-5; the D is unclear. The CDR3 runs to 14 residues. CDR1 and CDR2 from the germline V gene are KGHSH and LQKENI. Trimming cost V 1 base and J 6 bases, with 10 bases left between them. CDR3 loop: CASSPQRGSQPQHF. The CDR3 DNA follows: TGTGCCAGCTCACCACAACGAGGGTCTCAGCCCCAGCATTTT.

The rearrangement uses TRBV5-1 and TRBJ1-5, with D possibly being TRBD1 (5 bases). CDR3 size: 14 residues. V was cut by 3 bases and J by 7 bases, with 14 bases left in between. Germline V lookup: CDR1 SGHRS, CDR2 YFSETQ. As DNA, the CDR3 is TGCGCCAGCAGCTACGGAGGGGAGGAACAGCCCCAGCATTTT. Translating gives CASSYGGEEQPQHF. The variable domain in full, completed from reference TRBV5-1 and TRBJ1-5, reads KAGVTQTPRYLIKTRGQQVTLSCSPISGHRSVSWYQQTPGQGLQFLFEYFSETQRNKGNFPGRFSGRQFSNSRSEMNVSTLELGDSALYLCASSYGGEEQPQHFGDGTRLSIL.